The T cell receptor beta chain described here comes from a study of vaccination and CD4 T cells after COVID-19. Study details: Stimulation of cells relied on overlapping spike peptides derived from SARS-CoV-2, HCoV-NL63, HCoV-OC43 and HCoV-229E.

Regarding this clonotype: Its antigen is still unknown.

The CDR3 sequence is 17 residues long. The V gene's germline CDR1 is SGHVS and CDR2 FNYEAQ. Unmatched junction bases numbered 6, after V lost 1 base and J lost 1 base. CD4+ T cells that had been cultured provided DNA sequenced with the Oncomine TCR Beta short-read assay. TCRdb ran MiXCR on the PCR reads and lists one entry per CDR3 protein. Among some 10,000 distinct CDR3 sequences listed, approximately 20% were seen once. Treatment in this sample: roughly 10-day PBMC culture with coronavirus spike peptide pools or control peptides (ViraFEST assay). The chain is built from TRBV7-6 and TRBJ2-4, with TRBD2 matching over 8 bases. The source was CD4+ T cells from blood, cultured in vitro, collected after SARS-CoV-2 vaccination. This sequence was found in a human donor who had recovered from COVID-19. CDR3 amino acids: CASSLGLASVAKNIQYF. The CDR3 nucleotides read TGTGCCAGCAGCTTAGGACTAGCGAGTGTTGCCAAAAACATTCAGTACTTC.